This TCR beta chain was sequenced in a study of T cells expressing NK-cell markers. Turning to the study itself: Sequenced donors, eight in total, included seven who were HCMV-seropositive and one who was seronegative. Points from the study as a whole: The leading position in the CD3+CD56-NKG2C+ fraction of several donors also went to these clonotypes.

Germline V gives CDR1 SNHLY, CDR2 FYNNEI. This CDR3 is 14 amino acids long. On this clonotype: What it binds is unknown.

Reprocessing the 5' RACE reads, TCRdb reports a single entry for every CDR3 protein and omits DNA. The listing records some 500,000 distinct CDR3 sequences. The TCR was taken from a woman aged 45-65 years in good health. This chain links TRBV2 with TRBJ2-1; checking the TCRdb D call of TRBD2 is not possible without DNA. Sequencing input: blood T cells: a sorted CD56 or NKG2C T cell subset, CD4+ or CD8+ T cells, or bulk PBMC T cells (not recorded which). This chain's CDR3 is CASRTGTITNEQFF.